The clone carrying this TCR beta chain appeared a single time. The antigen is unknown. Donors counted as nominally healthy when sampled, yet unrecorded immune exposures were likely. Primers included in the PCR were 60 Vbeta and 13 Jbeta primers. Using immunoSEQ multiplex PCR, the repertoire was profiled, and TCRdb retains in-frame clones only, with some absent. The sample shows 150,000 to 200,000 clones, roughly 75% of them seen only once. The record originates from a study of cytomegalovirus exposure and HLA in healthy donors. The study's findings and limits: In a later analysis, HLA-C alleles had the fewest associated TCRs, DRB1 alleles the most. Associated with cytomegalovirus, according to the listing, were around 160 TCR beta chains.

The source of this sequence is a woman aged 25 to 39 in good health and CMV-seronegative. The sequencing input was PBMCs.

Here the CDR3 reads CAWSDPSDRLGHSNQPQHF. The CDR3 DNA sequence: TGTGCCTGGAGTGACCCCTCGGACAGGTTGGGACATAGCAATCAGCCCCAGCATTTT. This chain links TRBV30 with TRBJ1-5; TRBD1 agrees at 7 bases. This CDR3 has 19 amino acids. Unmatched junction bases numbered 15, after V lost 1 base and J lost 0 bases. Germline assignment: CDR1 GTSNPN and CDR2 SVGIG (reference sequence).